Below are 19 T cell receptor beta chains sequenced from a single sample in a study of T cells in Graves' hyperthyroidism and ophthalmopathy. Researchers took RNA transcripts and amplified the TCR beta CDR3 regions from them. A set of HTBI primers served as the primers for a first-round RT-PCR of the TCR CDR3. One entry per CDR3 protein, called by TCRdb with MiXCR from the multiplex PCR reads. Among around 350,000 distinct CDR3 sequences listed, approximately 20% were seen once. Material: blood. These receptors all stem from a woman under 30 with Graves' hyperthyroidism.

This clonotype was counted many times. The V and J genes are TRBV6-5 and TRBJ2-2; D ambiguous. Germline CDR1 is MNHEY and CDR2 is SVGAGI. Trimming shortened V by 0 bases and J by 7 bases, and 6 bases separated the two germline ends. The CDR3 spans 13 residues. CDR3: CASSYSSIGELFF. CDR3 in DNA: TGTGCCAGCAGTTACTCGTCCATCGGGGAGCTGTTTTTT.

This clonotype was counted at least ten times. V and J are TRBV28 and TRBJ1-2, with 7 bases fitting TRBD1. The CDR3 consists of 14 residues. The V segment lost 6 bases and the J segment 1 base; nucleotides outside the gene matches: 5. Germline values: CDR1 MDHEN, CDR2 SYDVKM. As DNA, the CDR3 is TGTGCCAGCAGCCCCACAGGGGTTAACTATGGCTACACCTTC. This codes for CASSPTGVNYGYTF.

This clonotype was detected ten times or more. J is TRBJ2-2 and V is TRBV10-3; 7 bases agree with TRBD1. The germline gives CDR1 ENHRY, CDR2 SYGVKD. With 8 bases clipped from V and 0 bases from J, the junction kept 12 bases outside the gene matches. The CDR3 totals 17 residues. The CDR3 coding sequence is TGTGCCATCTCCCCGAATCCCGGGACAGCGAACACCGGGGAGCTGTTTTTT. It encodes CAISPNPGTANTGELFF.

This clonotype was observed many times. The J gene is TRBJ1-5, the V gene TRBV19, with D possibly matching TRBD1 (5 bases). This CDR3 contains 12 residues. Germline-derived CDR1 and CDR2 are LNHDA and SQIVND (reference sequence). V dropped 7 bases and J dropped 6 bases, with 10 bases sitting between them. CDR3 residues: CASIGRAQPQHF. As DNA, the CDR3 is TGTGCCAGTATCGGCAGGGCTCAGCCCCAGCATTTT.

V is TRBV6-5 and J is TRBJ2-5; 12 bases map to TRBD2. Trimming cost V 2 bases and J 4 bases; bases outside gene matches: 8. CDR1 MNHEY and CDR2 SVGAGI come from the germline V gene. The CDR3 totals 17 residues. CDR3 residues: CASSYLLAGGPGETQYF. CDR3 nucleotide sequence: TGTGCCAGCAGTTACCTCCTAGCGGGAGGGCCAGGAGAGACCCAGTACTTC.

This sequence joins TRBV20-1 and TRBJ1-2; TRBD1 might be the D (5 bases). This CDR3 has 15 amino acids. Germline V gene sequence: CDR1 DFQATT, CDR2 SNEGSKA (reference sequence). Trimming removed 3 bases from V and 4 bases from J, with 18 bases in between. Here the CDR3 DNA reads TGCAGTGCTAGTAGAGGGGACGGAACAACCTATGGCTACACCTTC. It translates to CSASRGDGTTYGYTF.

The V gene is TRBV3-1, the J gene TRBJ1-2; TRBD1 might be the D (5 bases). Germline loops: CDR1 LGHDT, CDR2 YNNKEL (reference sequence). The CDR3 is 16 amino acids. The V end was cut by 2 bases, the J end by 8 bases, with 21 bases between. CDR3 in amino acids: CASSQSGGQGPNGYTF. The CDR3 nucleotides are TGTGCCAGCAGCCAATCCGGAGGGCAGGGACCCAACGGCTACACCTTC.

This clonotype occurred many times. The V and J genes are TRBV7-2 and TRBJ2-2; D is unresolved. The V and J ends lost 3 bases and 7 bases respectively, with 3 bases between them. The CDR3 runs to 11 residues. The V gene's germline CDR1 is SGHTA and CDR2 FQGNSA. CDR3 bases: TGTGCCAGCAGCTTTAACGGGGAGCTGTTTTTT. This encodes CASSFNGELFF.

The sample holds a few counts of this clonotype. J is TRBJ2-7 and V is TRBV19, with 10 positions matching TRBD2. V dropped 5 bases and J dropped 7; count of bases not matched to a gene: 11. Germline-derived CDR1 and CDR2 are LNHDA and SQIVND (reference sequence). This CDR3 contains 15 residues. CDR3 coding DNA: TGTGCCAGTAGTGCCCCCTCTAGCGGGGGAGGAGAGCAGTACTTC. Its protein is CASSAPSSGGGEQYF.

This clonotype was detected ten times or more. The rearrangement uses TRBV13 and TRBJ1-2; D gene uncertain. With 1 base removed from V and 3 bases from J, the gap between germline ends came to 15 bases. The germline V gene has CDR1 PRHDT and CDR2 FYEKMQ (reference sequence). This CDR3 is built from 16 residues. The CDR3 here is CASSLEGGRVDYGYTF. Here the CDR3 DNA reads TGTGCCAGCAGCTTAGAGGGAGGGCGGGTTGACTATGGCTACACCTTC.

The sample holds many counts of this clonotype. This chain links TRBV7-2 with TRBJ1-2; TRBD1 might be the D (6 bases). Trimming shortened V by 5 bases and J by 8 bases, and 15 bases separated the two germline ends. Germline CDR1 and CDR2: SGHTA and FQGNSA. The CDR3 covers 13 residues. CDR3 nucleotides: TGTGCCAGCAGCAAAGAGGCCAGGGGAGGCTACACCTTC. Residues: CASSKEARGGYTF.

The table lists this clonotype with a few counts. This chain connects TRBV7-9 to TRBJ2-7, with a possible D match to TRBD2 (5 bases). This CDR3 contains 12 residues. V lost 6 bases and J lost 5, with 11 bases in between. Germline-derived CDR1 and CDR2 are SEHNR and FQNEAQ (reference sequence). In DNA, the CDR3 is TGTGCCAGCAGTGGTCGGGGTAACGAGCAGTACTTC. The encoded protein is CASSGRGNEQYF.

This clonotype appeared many times. The chain uses TRBV2 and TRBJ1-1, with D perhaps TRBD1 (6 bases). Trimming cost V 5 bases and J 11 bases, with 15 bases left between them. The CDR3 extends over 12 amino acids. CDR1 and CDR2 from the germline V gene are SNHLY and FYNNEI. Here the CDR3 DNA reads TGTGCCAGCAGTAAGGGGGAGCCTCGGGCTTTCTTT. Its protein is CASSKGEPRAFF.

This clonotype occurred many times. The gene calls are TRBV6-5 and TRBJ2-2, with TRBD1 matching over 10 bases. Germline-derived CDR1 and CDR2 are MNHEY and SVGAGI. V shed 2 bases, J shed 2 bases, and the junction held 5 bases outside the gene matches. The CDR3 runs to 17 residues. The CDR3 DNA is TGTGCCAGCAGTTACACGACAGGGGGCGCTAACACCGGGGAGCTGTTTTTT. This encodes CASSYTTGGANTGELFF.

This clonotype was observed many times. The chain uses TRBV18 and TRBJ2-2, with a weak D call TRBD1 (5 bases). With 3 bases removed from V and 5 bases from J, the gap between germline ends came to 10 bases. The CDR3 length is 14 residues. CDR1 is KGHSH and CDR2 is LQKENI in the germline V gene. The CDR3 spells CASSPTVGTGELFF. The DNA for the CDR3 is TGTGCCAGCTCACCGACAGTAGGGACCGGGGAGCTGTTTTTT.

V gene TRBV6-1 combines with J gene TRBJ1-3, with D unclear. The V end lost 3 bases, the J end lost 0 bases, and 9 bases lay between the germline ends. In germline, CDR1 is MNHNS, CDR2 SASEGT. This CDR3 spans 15 amino acids. The CDR3: CASSDGWSSGNTIYF. The CDR3, as DNA: TGTGCCAGCAGTGACGGGTGGTCCTCTGGAAACACCATATATTTT.

This clonotype was seen at least ten times. The gene calls are TRBV27 and TRBJ2-7; D possibly corresponds to TRBD2 (6 bases). V lost 2 bases and J 7 bases, leaving 15 bases between the germline ends. CDR1 MNHEY and CDR2 SMNVEV come from the germline V gene (reference sequence). There are 14 residues in the CDR3. This CDR3 is CASSLRGAGWEQYF. The CDR3 coding sequence is TGTGCCAGCAGTTTAAGGGGCGCGGGGTGGGAGCAGTACTTC.

Many counts were recorded for this clonotype. The chain joins TRBV20-1 to TRBJ2-5; D is possibly TRBD2 (7 bases). Germline assignment: CDR1 DFQATT and CDR2 SNEGSKA (reference sequence). Trimming shortened V by 0 bases and J by 5 bases, and 25 bases separated the two germline ends. This CDR3 region has 18 residues. The CDR3 DNA sequence: TGCAGTGCTAGAGATTTTAAGGGGGGGTCTCGGTCTCGGGAGACCCAGTACTTC. This translates into CSARDFKGGSRSRETQYF.

This clonotype has more than one count but fewer than ten. The chain recombines TRBV11-2 with TRBJ2-2, with 9 bases fitting TRBD1. The CDR3 runs to 15 residues. Germline loops: CDR1 SGHAT, CDR2 FQNNGV. V dropped 4 bases and J dropped 5; count of bases not matched to a gene: 5. The CDR3 DNA reads as TGTGCCAGCAGCTCCGGGACAGGGCTAACCGGGGAGCTGTTTTTT. Encoded protein: CASSSGTGLTGELFF.